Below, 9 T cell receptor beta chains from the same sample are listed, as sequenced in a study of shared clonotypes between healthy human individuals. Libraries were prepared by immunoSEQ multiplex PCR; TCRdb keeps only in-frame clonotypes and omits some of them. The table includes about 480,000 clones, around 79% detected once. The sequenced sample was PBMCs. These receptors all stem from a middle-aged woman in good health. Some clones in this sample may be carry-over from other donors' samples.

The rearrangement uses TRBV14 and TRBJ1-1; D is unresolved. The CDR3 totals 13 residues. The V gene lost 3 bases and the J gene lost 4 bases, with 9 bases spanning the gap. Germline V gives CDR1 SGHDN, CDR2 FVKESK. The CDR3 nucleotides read TGTGCCAGCAGCCAGACACAATCCACTGAAGCTTTCTTT. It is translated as CASSQTQSTEAFF. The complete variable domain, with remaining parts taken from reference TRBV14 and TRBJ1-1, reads EAGVTQFPSHSVIEKGQTVTLRCDPISGHDNLYWYRRVMGKEIKFLLHFVKESKQDESGMPNNRFLAERTGGTYSTLKVQPAELEDSGVYFCASSQTQSTEAFFGQGTRLTVV.

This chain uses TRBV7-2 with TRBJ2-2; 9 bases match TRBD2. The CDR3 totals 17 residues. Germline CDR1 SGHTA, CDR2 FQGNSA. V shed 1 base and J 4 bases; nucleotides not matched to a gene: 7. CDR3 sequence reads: CASSLELFSGSTGELFF. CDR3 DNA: TGTGCCAGCAGCTTAGAACTTTTTAGCGGGAGCACCGGGGAGCTGTTTTTT.

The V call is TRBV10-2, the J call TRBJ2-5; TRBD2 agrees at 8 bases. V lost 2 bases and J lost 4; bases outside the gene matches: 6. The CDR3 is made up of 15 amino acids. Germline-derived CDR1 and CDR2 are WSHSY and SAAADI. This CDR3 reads CASSEISGRGETQYF. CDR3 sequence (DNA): TGCGCCAGCAGTGAGATAAGCGGGAGAGGAGAGACCCAGTACTTC.

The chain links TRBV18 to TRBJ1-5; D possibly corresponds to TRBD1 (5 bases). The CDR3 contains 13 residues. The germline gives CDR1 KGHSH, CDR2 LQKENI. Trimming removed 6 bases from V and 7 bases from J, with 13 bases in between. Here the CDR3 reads CASSPGRGQPQHF. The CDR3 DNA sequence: TGTGCCAGCTCCCCGGGTAGGGGACAGCCCCAGCATTTT.

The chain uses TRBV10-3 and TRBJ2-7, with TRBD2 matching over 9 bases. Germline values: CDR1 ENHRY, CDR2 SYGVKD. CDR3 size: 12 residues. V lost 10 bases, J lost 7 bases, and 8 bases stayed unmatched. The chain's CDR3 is CATTAGGGEQYF. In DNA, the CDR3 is TGTGCCACTACGGCGGGAGGGGGAGAGCAGTACTTC.

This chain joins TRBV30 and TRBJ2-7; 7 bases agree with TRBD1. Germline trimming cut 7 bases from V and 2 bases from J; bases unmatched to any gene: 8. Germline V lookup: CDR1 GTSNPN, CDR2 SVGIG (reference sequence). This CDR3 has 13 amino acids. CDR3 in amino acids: CASTRQGPYEQYF. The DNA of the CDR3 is TGTGCCTCCACCCGACAGGGACCCTACGAGCAGTACTTC.

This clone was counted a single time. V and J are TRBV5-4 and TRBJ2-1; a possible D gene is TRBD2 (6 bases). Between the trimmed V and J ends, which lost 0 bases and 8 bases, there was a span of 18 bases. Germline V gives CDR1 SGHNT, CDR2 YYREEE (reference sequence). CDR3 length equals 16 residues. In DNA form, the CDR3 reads TGTGCCAGCAGCTTGGGTTCTAGCGTGAGGATCGATGAGCAGTTCTTC. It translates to CASSLGSSVRIDEQFF.

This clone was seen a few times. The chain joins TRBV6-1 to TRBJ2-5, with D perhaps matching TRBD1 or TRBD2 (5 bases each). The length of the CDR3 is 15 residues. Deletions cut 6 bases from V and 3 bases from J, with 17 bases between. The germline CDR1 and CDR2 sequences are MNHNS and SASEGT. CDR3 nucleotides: TGTGCCAGCAGATACCGGGACCAAAGCAAAGAGACCCAGTACTTC. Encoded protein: CASRYRDQSKETQYF.

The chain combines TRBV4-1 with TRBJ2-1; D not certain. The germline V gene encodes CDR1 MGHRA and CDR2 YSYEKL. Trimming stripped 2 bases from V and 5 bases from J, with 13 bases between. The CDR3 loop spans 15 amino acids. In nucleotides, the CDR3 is TGCGCCAGCAGCCAACCTACCTCACCTCACAATGAGCAGTTCTTC. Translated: CASSQPTSPHNEQFF.